The 26 T cell receptor beta chains below all came from one sample that was sequenced in a study of glioma-infiltrating T cells after dendritic cell vaccination. Measured with immunoSEQ multiplex PCR; TCRdb has only the in-frame clones, and not every one. The repertoire holds just over 95,000 clones, with around three quarters as singletons. Specimen: blood, collected before dendritic cell vaccination. Receptors originate from a human donor with glioblastoma.

The chain employs TRBV6-5 and TRBJ2-7; TRBD2 might be the D (6 bases). V was trimmed by 3 bases and J by 2 bases, leaving 14 bases between them. This CDR3 region has 15 residues. Germline values: CDR1 MNHEY, CDR2 SVGAGI. This CDR3 reads CASSYGGNPAYEQYF. Written as DNA, the CDR3 is TGTGCCAGCAGTTATGGGGGGAACCCCGCCTACGAGCAGTACTTC.

This clone has a single count. The chain links TRBV4-1 to TRBJ1-5, with unresolved D. The CDR3 totals 14 residues. Germline CDR1 is MGHRA and CDR2 is YSYEKL. Trimming took 2 bases from V and 4 from J, leaving 9 bases between them. Written as DNA, the CDR3 is TGCGCCAGCAGCCAACCGAGGGATAATCAGCCCCAGCATTTT. This sequence encodes CASSQPRDNQPQHF.

The chain uses TRBV6-5 and TRBJ1-5; 9 bases are a match to TRBD1. CDR1 MNHEY and CDR2 SVGAGI come from the germline V gene. V was clipped by 6 bases and J by 0 bases; unmatched bases: 3. This CDR3 region has 15 residues. The CDR3 spells CASSGTGYSNQPQHF. The DNA of the CDR3 is TGTGCCAGCAGCGGGACAGGGTATAGCAATCAGCCCCAGCATTTT.

The V call is TRBV9, the J call TRBJ1-5, with D uncertain. Deletions cut 0 bases from V and 5 bases from J, with 9 bases between. The CDR3 has 14 amino acids. CDR1 is SGDLS and CDR2 is YYNGEE in the germline V gene. CDR3 protein: CASSVGNRDQPQHF. The CDR3 coding sequence is TGTGCCAGCAGCGTAGGTAACAGAGATCAGCCCCAGCATTTT.

This clone is a singleton in its sample. The chain uses TRBV29-1 and TRBJ2-5; a weak D match, TRBD1 (5 bases). The V end lost 6 bases, the J end lost 4 bases, and 12 bases lay between the germline ends. The CDR3 extends over 12 amino acids. CDR1 and CDR2 from the germline V gene are SQVTM and ANQGSEA. DNA for the CDR3: TGCAGCGTGGGGCGTCTCGGAGAGACCCAGTACTTC. Its translation is CSVGRLGETQYF. The full variable domain, with the rest looked up from reference TRBV29-1 and TRBJ2-5, is SAVISQKPSRDICQRGTSLTIQCQVDSQVTMMFWYRQQPGQSLTLIATANQGSEATYESGFVIDKFPISRPNLTFSTLTVSNMSPEDSSIYLCSVGRLGETQYFGPGTRLLVL.

The gene calls are TRBV7-3 and TRBJ1-1; 7 bases match TRBD1. Looked up from germline, CDR1 is SGHTA and CDR2 is FQGTGA. The CDR3 loop spans 14 amino acids. V shed 5 bases, J shed 2 bases, and the junction held 5 bases outside the gene matches. DNA for the CDR3: TGTGCCAGCAGCCTCGGACAGGCTAACACTGAAGCTTTCTTT. This sequence encodes CASSLGQANTEAFF.

The gene calls are TRBV2 and TRBJ1-2; possible D gene TRBD1, 5 bases. CDR3 length: 13 amino acids. CDR1 SNHLY and CDR2 FYNNEI come from the germline V gene. The germline V and J ends were trimmed by 6 bases and 6 bases, with 14 bases remaining between them. The CDR3 sequence: CASSSQGGDGYTF. The CDR3 DNA follows: TGTGCCAGCAGCTCCCAGGGTGGAGATGGCTACACCTTC.

The V call is TRBV9, the J call TRBJ2-3; 11 nucleotides match TRBD2. The CDR3 has 16 amino acids. J was trimmed by 5 bases and V by 2 bases; bases with no gene match: 7. Germline V gene lookup returns CDR1 SGDLS and CDR2 YYNGEE. The chain's CDR3 is CASSVEGLAGGDTQYF. Written as DNA, the CDR3 is TGTGCCAGCAGCGTGGAAGGGCTAGCGGGAGGAGATACGCAGTATTTT.

The count of this clone is one. V usage is TRBV10-3 and J usage is TRBJ2-7, with 7 bases that match TRBD1. This CDR3 is built from 14 residues. Germline V CDR1 and CDR2: ENHRY, SYGVKD. The J segment lost 2 bases and the V segment lost 7 bases, leaving 8 bases of the junction unmatched. CDR3 amino acids: CAINRPGQPYEQYF. The CDR3 nucleotides are TGTGCCATCAATAGGCCGGGACAGCCCTACGAGCAGTACTTC.

This rearrangement joins TRBV6-1 to TRBJ2-7; 9 nucleotides match TRBD1. The CDR3 consists of 14 residues. Looked up from germline, CDR1 is MNHNS and CDR2 is SASEGT. The V segment lost 5 bases and the J segment 3 bases; nucleotides outside the gene matches: 5. The CDR3 DNA reads as TGTGCCAGCAGTACGGGACAGGGTAGCTACGAGCAGTACTTC. This gives the protein CASSTGQGSYEQYF.

The V gene is TRBV5-1, the J gene TRBJ1-3; D uncertain. Germline CDR1 and CDR2: SGHRS and YFSETQ. Trimming left V 0 bases short and J 0 bases short, with 7 bases between. The CDR3 is made up of 15 amino acids. In nucleotides, the CDR3 is TGCGCCAGCAGCTTGGGGGCAGGCTCTGGAAACACCATATATTTT. Translated: CASSLGAGSGNTIYF.

The J gene is TRBJ2-1, the V gene TRBV2, with D possibly matching TRBD1 (5 bases). The CDR3 contains 16 residues. V was clipped by 5 bases and J by 8 bases, with 22 bases between them. Germline-derived CDR1 and CDR2 are SNHLY and FYNNEI. The CDR3 reads CASSFSKGYALDEQFF. The CDR3 DNA is TGTGCCAGCAGTTTTTCCAAGGGGTACGCACTGGATGAGCAGTTCTTC.

This clone was observed a single time. The chain recombines TRBV27 with TRBJ1-1; tentative D call: TRBD1 (6 bases). The CDR3 runs to 16 residues. CDR1 is MNHEY and CDR2 is SMNVEV in the germline V gene (reference sequence). V gave up 1 base and J gave up 3 bases, with 15 bases separating them. As DNA, the CDR3 is TGTGCCAGCAGTTTATTTCCGGGTAGGGGGTACACTGAAGCTTTCTTT. Translated: CASSLFPGRGYTEAFF.

The V gene is TRBV5-4, the J gene TRBJ2-6; D is undetermined. CDR3 length: 13 residues. Trimming removed 2 bases from V and 6 bases from J, with 6 bases in between. Germline assignment: CDR1 SGHNT and CDR2 YYREEE (reference sequence). The CDR3 nucleotides are TGTGCCAGCAGCTTAACTACGGCCAACGTCCTGACTTTC. It encodes CASSLTTANVLTF.

J is TRBJ1-2 and V is TRBV28; no firm D call. CDR1 is MDHEN and CDR2 is SYDVKM in the germline V gene. The length of the CDR3 is 14 residues. V was trimmed by 4 bases and J by 7 bases, leaving 16 bases between them. CDR3 sequence reads: CASSSQTPSGGYTF. The CDR3 DNA is TGTGCCAGCAGTTCTCAGACTCCTTCGGGTGGCTACACCTTC.

The chain is built from TRBV7-2 and TRBJ1-2; D is possibly TRBD1 (6 bases). The CDR3 runs to 15 residues. Trimming left V 2 bases short and J 8 bases short, with 18 bases between. CDR1 is SGHTA, CDR2 FQGNSA, per germline. The CDR3 bases are TGTGCCAGCAGCTTATTGGGTCGGGGGGCGCAGGGCTACACCTTC. Residues: CASSLLGRGAQGYTF.

The DNA for the CDR3 is TGTGCCAGCAGTCGACCCGGACAGGGTACTAACTATGGCTACACCTTC. Its translation: CASSRPGQGTNYGYTF. The genes are TRBV6-6 and TRBJ1-2; 8 nucleotides line up with TRBD1. Germline V gene sequence: CDR1 MNHNY, CDR2 SVGAGI (reference sequence). The ends lost 5 bases at V and 0 bases at J; junction bases unmatched: 8. CDR3 length equals 16 residues.

This clone was observed a single time. Other DNA variants within this sample encode the same CDR3. The CDR3, as DNA: TGTGCCAGCAGCTTAGTGAGGGAGGAGACCCAGTACTTC. It specifies CASSLVREETQYF. This rearrangement joins TRBV7-2 to TRBJ2-5; D might be TRBD2 (5 bases). The V end lost 1 base, the J end lost 5 bases, and 8 bases lay between the germline ends. This CDR3 is built from 13 residues. Germline V lookup: CDR1 SGHTA, CDR2 FQGNSA. The whole variable domain, remainder taken from reference TRBV7-2 and TRBJ2-5, is GAGVSQSPSNKVTEKGKDVELRCDPISGHTALYWYRQSLGQGLEFLIYFQGNSAPDKSGLPSDRFSAERTGGSVSTLTIQRTQQEDSAVYLCASSLVREETQYFGPGTRLLVL.

This clone showed up just a few times. J is TRBJ2-3 and V is TRBV7-2; TRBD1 aligns across 8 bases. V trimming: 3 bases; J trimming: 5 bases; junction bases outside the gene matches: 4. Germline CDR1 SGHTA, CDR2 FQGNSA. This CDR3 region has 14 residues. The CDR3 reads CASSFRTGKDTQYF. CDR3 nucleotides: TGTGCCAGCAGCTTTCGGACAGGGAAAGATACGCAGTATTTT.

The CDR3 spells CASSLGGGAGYTF. The CDR3 DNA reads TGTGCCAGCAGCTTAGGAGGGGGAGCTGGCTACACCTTC. The chain uses TRBV11-1 and TRBJ1-2; TRBD1 is a possible D gene (6 bases). Germline V gene sequence: CDR1 SGHAT, CDR2 FQDESV (reference sequence). This CDR3 contains 13 residues. Trimming removed 1 base at V and 7 bases at J, with 10 bases between.

This clone has a single count. V is TRBV19 and J is TRBJ2-1; maybe TRBD2 (6 bases). Germline V gives CDR1 LNHDA, CDR2 SQIVND (reference sequence). This CDR3 is built from 15 residues. V lost 3 bases and J lost 7, with 16 bases in between. The CDR3 loop reads CASSMGLAYSNEQFF. The CDR3 DNA is TGTGCCAGTAGTATGGGGCTAGCGTATTCGAATGAGCAGTTCTTC.

This clone was observed a single time. The chain carries TRBV30 and TRBJ1-2, with D unresolved. The CDR3 is 17 residues long. Trimming shortened V by 0 bases and J by 1 base, and 18 bases separated the two germline ends. Per germline, CDR1 GTSNPN and CDR2 SVGIG (reference sequence). CDR3 DNA sequence: TGTGCCTGGAGTGTCGGTACGGACTCTTTCGGTAACTATGGCTACACCTTC. Translated, it gives CAWSVGTDSFGNYGYTF.

This clone was recorded a few times. This rearrangement joins TRBV19 to TRBJ2-6, with unresolved D. The length of the CDR3 is 17 residues. The germline V and J ends were trimmed by 3 bases and 0 bases, with 12 bases remaining between them. Germline V gene lookup returns CDR1 LNHDA and CDR2 SQIVND (reference sequence). The CDR3 DNA reads as TGTGCCAGTAGTATTCCTAGGCTGGGCTCTGGGGCCAACGTCCTGACTTTC. Translated: CASSIPRLGSGANVLTF.

This chain joins TRBV5-4 and TRBJ1-3; D is perhaps TRBD1 (5 bases). In germline, CDR1 is SGHNT, CDR2 YYREEE (reference sequence). CDR3 length: 13 amino acids. The V gene lost 1 base and the J gene lost 5 bases, with 7 bases spanning the gap. The CDR3 loop reads CASSLPGRNTIYF. For the CDR3, the DNA is TGTGCCAGCAGCTTGCCAGGGAGAAACACCATATATTTT.

Here the CDR3 DNA reads TGTGCCAGCAGCGTAGCTCCAGGCTCCTCCTATGGCTACACCTTC. It is translated as CASSVAPGSSYGYTF. This rearrangement joins TRBV9 to TRBJ1-2, with unresolved D. The CDR3 is 15 residues long. Germline CDR1 and CDR2: SGDLS and YYNGEE. Trimming pared 0 bases from V and 4 bases from J, leaving 13 bases between. The variable domain in full, with the rest retrieved from reference TRBV9 and TRBJ1-2, is DSGVTQTPKHLITATGQRVTLRCSPRSGDLSVYWYQQSLDQGLQFLIQYYNGEERAKGNILERFSAQQFPDLHSELNLSSLELGDSALYFCASSVAPGSSYGYTFGSGTRLTVV.

CDR3 coding DNA: TGTGCCAGCAGTCGCGGGGGGACCGGCACAGATACGCAGTATTTT. It yields the protein CASSRGGTGTDTQYF. The chain links TRBV2 to TRBJ2-3, with 8 positions matching TRBD2. This CDR3 comprises 15 residues. Per germline, CDR1 SNHLY and CDR2 FYNNEI. Trimming cost V 5 bases and J 1 base; bases outside gene matches: 5.